This entry lists 12 T cell receptor beta chains sequenced from one sample in a study of cytomegalovirus exposure and HLA in healthy donors. PCR employed 60 Vbeta and 13 Jbeta primers. Produced via immunoSEQ multiplex PCR; TCRdb's table is partial and in-frame only. The sample has 50,000 or so clones; about four fifths are singletons. The specimen was PBMCs. The receptors shown here come from a woman under 30 in good health and CMV-seronegative.

The chain is built from TRBV7-9 and TRBJ2-5, with a weak D call TRBD1 (5 bases). Germline values: CDR1 SEHNR, CDR2 FQNEAQ (reference sequence). Trimming pared 1 base from V and 2 bases from J, leaving 8 bases between. This CDR3 contains 14 residues. Here the CDR3 reads CASSLERQQETQYF. DNA of the CDR3: TGTGCCAGCAGCTTAGAAAGACAGCAAGAGACCCAGTACTTC.

The chain joins TRBV18 to TRBJ2-2; 9 bases are a match to TRBD2. Germline CDR1 reads KGHSH; CDR2 reads LQKENI. V was clipped by 6 bases and J by 4 bases; unmatched bases: 3. CDR3 length: 14 amino acids. The CDR3 nucleotides are TGTGCCAGCTCGACTAGCGGTCCCACCGGGGAGCTGTTTTTT. It specifies CASSTSGPTGELFF.

The CDR3 loop reads CASSDSNSGPYNEQFF. CDR3 DNA: TGTGCCAGCAGTGACTCAAATTCAGGGCCTTACAATGAGCAGTTCTTC. The chain combines TRBV6-4 with TRBJ2-1; perhaps TRBD1 as D (5 bases). Germline V gives CDR1 MRHNA, CDR2 SNTAGT. The CDR3 length is 16 residues. V was pared by 0 bases and J by 4 bases, with 13 bases between.

The chain uses TRBV2 and TRBJ2-3; 9 bases are a match to TRBD2. The CDR3 is made up of 15 amino acids. V lost 2 bases to trimming and J lost 0 bases; unmatched junction nucleotides: 0. CDR1 and CDR2 from the germline V gene are SNHLY and FYNNEI. The DNA of the CDR3 is TGTGCCAGCAGTGAACTAGCGGGGAGCACAGATACGCAGTATTTT. Translation gives CASSELAGSTDTQYF.

CDR3 coding DNA: TGTGCCAGCAGTAGGGGGAACACTGAAGCTTTCTTT. Its translation: CASSRGNTEAFF. V usage is TRBV27 and J usage is TRBJ1-1; tentative D call: TRBD1 (5 bases). The CDR3 is 12 amino acids. The V gene lost 5 bases and the J gene lost 1 base, with 5 bases spanning the gap. The germline V gene has CDR1 MNHEY and CDR2 SMNVEV (reference sequence).

J is TRBJ2-5 and V is TRBV11-1, with a possible D match to TRBD1 (5 bases). V lost 1 base and J lost 0, with 12 bases in between. Germline V gives CDR1 SGHAT, CDR2 FQDESV (reference sequence). The CDR3 covers 16 residues. The CDR3 spells CASSLGRSGYQETQYF. In DNA form, the CDR3 reads TGTGCCAGCAGCTTAGGACGGTCAGGGTACCAAGAGACCCAGTACTTC.

For the CDR3, the DNA is TGTGCCAGCAGCTTAGGTCGGTTAGAGGCCGACAATGAGCAGTTCTTC. As protein: CASSLGRLEADNEQFF. This rearrangement joins TRBV11-2 to TRBJ2-1; D unresolved. Trimming removed 1 base from V and 5 bases from J, with 15 bases in between. This CDR3 has 16 residues. Germline CDR1 reads SGHAT; CDR2 reads FQNNGV.

J is TRBJ1-2 and V is TRBV6-5; a possible D gene is TRBD1 (6 bases). This CDR3 spans 15 amino acids. Trimming cost V 8 bases and J 8 bases, with 24 bases left between them. Germline CDR1 and CDR2: MNHEY and SVGAGI. The CDR3 nucleotides are TGTGCCAGCTACTTATCAGGGACAACTGGAGCGGGCTACACCTTC. Protein product: CASYLSGTTGAGYTF.

The chain links TRBV6-1 to TRBJ2-1; TRBD2 matches 7 bases. The CDR3 length is 16 residues. After removal of 1 base from V and 2 bases from J, the junction contained 5 bases not matched to a gene. Germline values: CDR1 MNHNS, CDR2 SASEGT. The CDR3: CASSEVSGGPYNEQFF. Here the CDR3 DNA reads TGTGCCAGCAGTGAAGTATCGGGGGGTCCCTACAATGAGCAGTTCTTC.

This clone showed up just once. The V and J genes are TRBV7-8 and TRBJ1-3; D is ambiguous. CDR3 length: 16 amino acids. Looked up from germline, CDR1 is SGHVS and CDR2 is FQNEAQ. Trimming pared 5 bases from V and 0 bases from J, leaving 14 bases between. For the CDR3, the DNA is TGTGCCAGCAGCAAACCCCCCGGGAGCTCTGGAAACACCATATATTTT. Translating gives CASSKPPGSSGNTIYF.

The chain recombines TRBV9 with TRBJ2-1; maybe TRBD2 (5 bases). Germline CDR1 is SGDLS and CDR2 is YYNGEE. The ends were cut back, 0 bases at V and 8 bases at J, with 15 bases in the middle. The CDR3 spans 15 residues. DNA of the CDR3: TGTGCCAGCAGCGTAGACGCAACCGCGGGCGATGAGCAGTTCTTC. Translation gives CASSVDATAGDEQFF.

This chain links TRBV18 with TRBJ2-4; TRBD2 agrees at 11 bases. In germline, CDR1 is KGHSH, CDR2 LQKENI. J was trimmed by 0 bases and V by 1 base; bases with no gene match: 8. The length of the CDR3 is 19 residues. CDR3 loop: CASSPQGLAGILAKNIQYF. The DNA for the CDR3 is TGTGCCAGCTCACCACAAGGACTAGCGGGCATATTAGCCAAAAACATTCAGTACTTC.